This T cell receptor beta chain stems from a study of blood T cell repertoires in COVID-19. Whole-study context: The United States, Italy and Spain were the sources of the acute and convalescent COVID-19 samples.

The CDR3 is made up of 15 amino acids. V gave up 3 bases and J gave up 3 bases; unmatched junction bases: 2. Germline-derived CDR1 and CDR2 are KGHSH and LQKENI. The protocol was immunoSEQ multiplex PCR, while the TCRdb copy is restricted to in-frame clones and leaves out a portion. The table includes about 250,000 clones, approximately 85% detected once. Living in 24 US areas, the participants were between 18 and 89 years of age. Assignment of participants to cohorts was predicated upon participant-reported clinical history. This TCR derives from a woman aged 50 to 65 with acute COVID-19. The source material was PBMCs or T cells enriched from blood (not recorded which). This chain joins TRBV18 and TRBJ2-1; 10 bases map to TRBD1. The CDR3 sequence: CASSPGTGVYNEQFF. DNA of the CDR3: TGTGCCAGCTCACCCGGGACAGGGGTCTACAATGAGCAGTTCTTC.